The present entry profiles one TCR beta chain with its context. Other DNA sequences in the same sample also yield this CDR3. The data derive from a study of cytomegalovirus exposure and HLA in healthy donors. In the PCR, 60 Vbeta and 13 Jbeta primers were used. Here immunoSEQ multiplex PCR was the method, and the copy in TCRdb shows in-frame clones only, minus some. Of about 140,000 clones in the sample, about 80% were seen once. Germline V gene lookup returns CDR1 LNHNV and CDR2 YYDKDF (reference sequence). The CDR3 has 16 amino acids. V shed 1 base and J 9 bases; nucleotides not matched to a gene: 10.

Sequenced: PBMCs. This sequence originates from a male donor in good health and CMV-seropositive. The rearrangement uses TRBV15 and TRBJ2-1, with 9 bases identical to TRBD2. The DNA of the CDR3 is TGTGCCACCAGCAGAGGGCTAGCGGGGTCCTTAGGTGAGCAGTTCTTC. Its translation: CATSRGLAGSLGEQFF.